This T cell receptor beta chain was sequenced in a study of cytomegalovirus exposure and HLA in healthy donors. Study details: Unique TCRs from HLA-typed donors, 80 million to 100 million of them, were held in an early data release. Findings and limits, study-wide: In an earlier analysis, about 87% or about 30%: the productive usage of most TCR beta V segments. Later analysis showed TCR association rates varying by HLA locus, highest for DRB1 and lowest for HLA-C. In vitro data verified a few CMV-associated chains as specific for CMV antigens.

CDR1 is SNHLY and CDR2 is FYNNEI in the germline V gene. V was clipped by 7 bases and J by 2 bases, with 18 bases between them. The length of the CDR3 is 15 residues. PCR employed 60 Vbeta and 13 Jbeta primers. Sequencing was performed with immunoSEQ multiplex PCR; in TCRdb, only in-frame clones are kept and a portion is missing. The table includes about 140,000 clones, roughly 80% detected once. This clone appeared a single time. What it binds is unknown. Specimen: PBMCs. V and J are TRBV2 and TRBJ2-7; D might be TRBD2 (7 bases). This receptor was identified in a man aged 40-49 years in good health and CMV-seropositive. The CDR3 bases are TGTGCCAGCACCGAGGGGGGGCCGGGGCCCTACGAGCAGTACTTC. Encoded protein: CASTEGGPGPYEQYF. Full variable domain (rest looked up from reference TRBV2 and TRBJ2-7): EPEVTQTPSHQVTQMGQEVILRCVPISNHLYFYWYRQILGQKVEFLVSFYNNEISEKSEIFDDQFSVERPDGSNFTLKIRSTKLEDSAMYFCASTEGGPGPYEQYFGPGTRLTVT.